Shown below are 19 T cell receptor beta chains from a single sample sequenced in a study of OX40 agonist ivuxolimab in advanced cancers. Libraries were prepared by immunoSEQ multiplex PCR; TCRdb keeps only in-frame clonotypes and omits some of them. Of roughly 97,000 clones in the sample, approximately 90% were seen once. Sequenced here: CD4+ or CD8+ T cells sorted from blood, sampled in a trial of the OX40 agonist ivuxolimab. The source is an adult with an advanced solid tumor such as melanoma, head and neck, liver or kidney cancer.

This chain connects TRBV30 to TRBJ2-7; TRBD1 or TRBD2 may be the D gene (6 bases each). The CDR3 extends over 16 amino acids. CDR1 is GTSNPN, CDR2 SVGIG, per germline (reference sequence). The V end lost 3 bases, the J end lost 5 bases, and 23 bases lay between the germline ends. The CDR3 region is CAWREAGGQRFNEQYF. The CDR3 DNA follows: TGTGCCTGGAGGGAAGCTGGGGGGCAGCGGTTCAACGAGCAGTACTTC. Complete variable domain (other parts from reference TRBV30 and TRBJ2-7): SQTIHQWPATLVQPVGSPLSLECTVEGTSNPNLYWYRQAAGRGLQLLFYSVGIGQISSEVPQNLSASRPQDRQFILSSKKLLLSDSGFYLCAWREAGGQRFNEQYFGPGTRLTVT.

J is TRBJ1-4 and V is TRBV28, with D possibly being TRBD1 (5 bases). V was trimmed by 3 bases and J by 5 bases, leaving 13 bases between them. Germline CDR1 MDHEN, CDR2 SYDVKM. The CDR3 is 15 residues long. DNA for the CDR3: TGTGCCAGCAGTTTCGCGAGGGGAGGAAATGAAAAACTGTTTTTT. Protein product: CASSFARGGNEKLFF.

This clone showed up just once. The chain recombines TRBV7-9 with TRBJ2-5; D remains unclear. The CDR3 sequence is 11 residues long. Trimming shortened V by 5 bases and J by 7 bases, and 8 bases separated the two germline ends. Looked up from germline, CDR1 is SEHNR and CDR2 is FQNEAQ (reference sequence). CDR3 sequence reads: CASSPIGTQYF. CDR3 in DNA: TGTGCCAGCAGCCCCATCGGGACCCAGTACTTC.

For the CDR3, the DNA is TGCGCCAGCAGCTTTGAACTAGATACGCAGTATTTT. Protein sequence: CASSFELDTQYF. This sequence joins TRBV5-1 and TRBJ2-3; no firm D call. Between the trimmed V and J ends, which lost 2 bases and 5 bases, there was a span of 6 bases. Germline lookup yields CDR1 SGHRS and CDR2 YFSETQ. The CDR3 is 12 residues long.

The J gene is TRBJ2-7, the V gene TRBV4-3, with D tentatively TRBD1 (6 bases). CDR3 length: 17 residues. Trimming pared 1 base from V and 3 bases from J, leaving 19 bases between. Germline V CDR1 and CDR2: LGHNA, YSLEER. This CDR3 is CASSQVGGGQLLYEQYF. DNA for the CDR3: TGCGCCAGCAGCCAAGTAGGAGGAGGACAGCTACTCTACGAGCAGTACTTC.

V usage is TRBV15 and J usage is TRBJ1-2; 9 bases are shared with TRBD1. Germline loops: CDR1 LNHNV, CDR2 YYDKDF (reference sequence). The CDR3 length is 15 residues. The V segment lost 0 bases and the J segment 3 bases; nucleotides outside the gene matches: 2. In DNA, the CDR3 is TGTGCCACCAGCAGAGATGGGGACAGGGACTATGGCTACACCTTC. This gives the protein CATSRDGDRDYGYTF. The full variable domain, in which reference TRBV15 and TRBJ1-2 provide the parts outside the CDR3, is DAMVIQNPRYQVTQFGKPVTLSCSQTLNHNVMYWYQQKSSQAPKLLFHYYDKDFNNEADTPDNFQSRRPNTSFCFLDIRSPGLGDTAMYLCATSRDGDRDYGYTFGSGTRLTVV.

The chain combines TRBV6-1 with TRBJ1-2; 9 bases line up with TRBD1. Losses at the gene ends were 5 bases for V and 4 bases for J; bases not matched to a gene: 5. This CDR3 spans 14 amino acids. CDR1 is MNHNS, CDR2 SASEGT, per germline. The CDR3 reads CASSLQQGAYGYTF. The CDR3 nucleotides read TGTGCCAGCAGTTTGCAACAGGGGGCCTATGGCTACACCTTC.

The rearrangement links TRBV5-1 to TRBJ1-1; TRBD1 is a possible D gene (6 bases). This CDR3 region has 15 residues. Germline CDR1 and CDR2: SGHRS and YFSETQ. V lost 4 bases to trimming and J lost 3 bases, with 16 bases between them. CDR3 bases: TGCGCCAGCAGCCTCGGAGGGGGGCTGGACACTGAAGCTTTCTTT. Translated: CASSLGGGLDTEAFF.

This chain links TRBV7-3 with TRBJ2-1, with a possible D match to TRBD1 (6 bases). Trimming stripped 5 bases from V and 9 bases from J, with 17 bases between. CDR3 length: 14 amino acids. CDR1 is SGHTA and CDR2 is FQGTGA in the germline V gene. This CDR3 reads CASSQGQNFGEQFF. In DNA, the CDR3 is TGTGCCAGCAGCCAAGGACAGAATTTCGGTGAGCAGTTCTTC.

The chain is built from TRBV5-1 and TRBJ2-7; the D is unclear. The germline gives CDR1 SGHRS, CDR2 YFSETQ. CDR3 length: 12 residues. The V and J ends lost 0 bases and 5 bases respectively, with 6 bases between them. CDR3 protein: CASSLVLNEQYF. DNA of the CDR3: TGCGCCAGCAGCTTGGTCCTAAACGAGCAGTACTTC.

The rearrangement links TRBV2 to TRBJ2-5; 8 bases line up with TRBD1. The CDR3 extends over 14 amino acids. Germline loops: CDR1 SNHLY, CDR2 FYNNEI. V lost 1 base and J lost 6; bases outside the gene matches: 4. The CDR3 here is CASSEGTGTQTQYF. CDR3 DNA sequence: TGTGCCAGCAGTGAAGGGACAGGGACGCAGACCCAGTACTTC. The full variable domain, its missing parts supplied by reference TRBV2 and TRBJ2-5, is EPEVTQTPSHQVTQMGQEVILRCVPISNHLYFYWYRQILGQKVEFLVSFYNNEISEKSEIFDDQFSVERPDGSNFTLKIRSTKLEDSAMYFCASSEGTGTQTQYFGPGTRLLVL.

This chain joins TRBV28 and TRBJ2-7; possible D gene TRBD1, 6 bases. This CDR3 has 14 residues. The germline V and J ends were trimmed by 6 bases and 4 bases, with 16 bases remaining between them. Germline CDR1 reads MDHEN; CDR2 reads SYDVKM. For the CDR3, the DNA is TGTGCCAGCAGACTTCCTGGACAGAGGTACGAGCAGTACTTC. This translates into CASRLPGQRYEQYF.

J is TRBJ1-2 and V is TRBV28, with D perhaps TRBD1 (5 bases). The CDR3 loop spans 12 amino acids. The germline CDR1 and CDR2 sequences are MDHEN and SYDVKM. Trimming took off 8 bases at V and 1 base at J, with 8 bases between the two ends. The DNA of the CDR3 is TGTGCCAGCTTTGACAGTAACTATGGCTACACCTTC. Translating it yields CASFDSNYGYTF.

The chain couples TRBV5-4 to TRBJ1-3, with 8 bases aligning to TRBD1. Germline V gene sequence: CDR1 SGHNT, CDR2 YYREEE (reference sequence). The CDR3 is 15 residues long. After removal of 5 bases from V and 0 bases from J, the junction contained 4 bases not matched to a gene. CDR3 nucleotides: TGTGCCAGCAGACGACAGGGGATCTCTGGAAACACCATATATTTT. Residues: CASRRQGISGNTIYF.

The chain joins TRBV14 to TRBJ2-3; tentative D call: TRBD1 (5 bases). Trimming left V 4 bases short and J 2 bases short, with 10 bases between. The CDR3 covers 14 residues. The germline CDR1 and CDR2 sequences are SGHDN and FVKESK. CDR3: CASSPGLATDTQYF. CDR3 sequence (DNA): TGTGCCAGCAGCCCAGGGTTGGCCACAGATACGCAGTATTTT.

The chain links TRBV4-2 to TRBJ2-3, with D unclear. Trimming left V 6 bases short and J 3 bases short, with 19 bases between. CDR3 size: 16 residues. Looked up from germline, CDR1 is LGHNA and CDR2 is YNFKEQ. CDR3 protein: CASRAVVSRGTDTQYF. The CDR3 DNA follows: TGTGCCAGCAGGGCCGTGGTGTCTCGTGGAACAGATACGCAGTATTTT.

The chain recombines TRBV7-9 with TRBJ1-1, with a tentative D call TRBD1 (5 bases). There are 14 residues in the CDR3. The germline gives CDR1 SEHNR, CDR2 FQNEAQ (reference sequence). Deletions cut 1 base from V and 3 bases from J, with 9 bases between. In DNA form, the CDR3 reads TGTGCCAGCAGCTTAGGGGGGATTCACACTGAAGCTTTCTTT. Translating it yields CASSLGGIHTEAFF.

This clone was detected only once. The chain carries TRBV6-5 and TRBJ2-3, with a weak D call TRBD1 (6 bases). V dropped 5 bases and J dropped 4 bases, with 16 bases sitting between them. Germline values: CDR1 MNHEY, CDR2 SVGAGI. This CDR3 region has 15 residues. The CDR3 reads CASSPVGTRADTQYF. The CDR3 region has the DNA TGTGCCAGCAGTCCCGTGGGGACAAGAGCAGATACGCAGTATTTT.

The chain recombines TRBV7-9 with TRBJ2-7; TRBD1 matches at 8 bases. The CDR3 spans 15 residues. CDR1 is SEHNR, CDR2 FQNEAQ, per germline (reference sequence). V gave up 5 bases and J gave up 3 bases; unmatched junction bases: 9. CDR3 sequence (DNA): TGTGCCAGCAGCCCTACCGGACAGGGATTCTACGAGCAGTACTTC. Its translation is CASSPTGQGFYEQYF.